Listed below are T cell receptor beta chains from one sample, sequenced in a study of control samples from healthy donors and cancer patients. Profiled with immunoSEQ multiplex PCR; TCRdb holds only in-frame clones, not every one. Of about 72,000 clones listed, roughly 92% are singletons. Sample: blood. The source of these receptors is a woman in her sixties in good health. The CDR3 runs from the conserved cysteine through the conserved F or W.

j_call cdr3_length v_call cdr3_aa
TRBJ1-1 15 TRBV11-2 CASSLRQGMNTEAFF
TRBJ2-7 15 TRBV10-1 CASSGRLAGDYEQYF
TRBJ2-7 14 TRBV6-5 CAAALGTGHYEQYF
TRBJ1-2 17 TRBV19 CASRDAGTGLGGYGYTF
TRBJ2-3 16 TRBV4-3 CASSQDFGTAPDTQYF
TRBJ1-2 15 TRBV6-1 CASSESRGGNYGYTF
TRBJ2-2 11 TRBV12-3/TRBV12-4 CASSLSRELFF
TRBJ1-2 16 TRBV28 CASRTPTGGINYGYTF
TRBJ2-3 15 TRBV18 CASSRNREGTDTQYF
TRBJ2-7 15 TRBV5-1 CASSPQGQAPYEQYF
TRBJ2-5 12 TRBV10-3 CAISDGMVDQYF
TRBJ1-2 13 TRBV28 CASSSTDSYGYTF
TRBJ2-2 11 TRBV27 CASRRSGELFF
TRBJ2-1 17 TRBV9 CASSAPIGQNRYNEQFF
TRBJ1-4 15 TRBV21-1 CASSNSTGFGEKLFF
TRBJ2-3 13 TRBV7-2 CASSSGAVDTQYF
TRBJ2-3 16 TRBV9 CASSGVRAISTDTQYF
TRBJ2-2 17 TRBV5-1 CASSRQTGYGNTGELFF
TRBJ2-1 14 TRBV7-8 CASNKREGNNEQFF
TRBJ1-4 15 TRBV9 CASSLSYATNEKLFF
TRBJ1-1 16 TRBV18 CASSPGASGINTEAFF
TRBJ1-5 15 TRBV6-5 CASRQYRDSNQPQHF
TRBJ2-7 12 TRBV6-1 CASTYIGGEQYF